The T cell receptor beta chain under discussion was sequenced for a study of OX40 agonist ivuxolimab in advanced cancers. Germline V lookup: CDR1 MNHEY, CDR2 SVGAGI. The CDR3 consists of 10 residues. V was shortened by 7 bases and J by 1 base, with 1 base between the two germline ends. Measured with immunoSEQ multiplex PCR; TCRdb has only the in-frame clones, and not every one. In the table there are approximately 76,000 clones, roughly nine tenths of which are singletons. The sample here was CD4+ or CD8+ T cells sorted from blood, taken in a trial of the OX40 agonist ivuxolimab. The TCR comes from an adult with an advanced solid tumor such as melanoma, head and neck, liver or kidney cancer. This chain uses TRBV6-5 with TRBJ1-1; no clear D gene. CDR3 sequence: CASKNTEAFF. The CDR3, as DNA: TGTGCCAGCAAGAACACTGAAGCTTTCTTT.